This T cell receptor beta chain was documented in a study of T cell responses to AZD1222 COVID-19 vaccine. V trimming: 4 bases; J trimming: 8 bases; junction bases outside the gene matches: 6. Germline-derived CDR1 and CDR2 are SGHKS and YYEKEE (reference sequence). The CDR3 runs 14 residues. The data were produced by immunoSEQ multiplex PCR, yet TCRdb's version contains in-frame clones alone and is incomplete. The profile shows over 110,000 clones, 85% to 95% of them singletons. The sample here was peripheral blood, taken on day 0 of AZD1222 vaccination. This TCR derives from an adult in good health. V usage is TRBV5-5 and J usage is TRBJ1-6; 7 bases line up with TRBD1. The DNA of the CDR3 is TGTGCCAGCAGCCTACAGGGGACTTATTCACCCCTCCACTTT. Translation gives CASSLQGTYSPLHF.